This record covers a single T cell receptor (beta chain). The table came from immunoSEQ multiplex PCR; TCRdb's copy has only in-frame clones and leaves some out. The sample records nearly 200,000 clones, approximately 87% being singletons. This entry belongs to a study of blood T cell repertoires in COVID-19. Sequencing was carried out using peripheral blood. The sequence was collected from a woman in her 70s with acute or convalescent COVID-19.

CDR3: CASSVRGQVNSPLHF. CDR3 nucleotide sequence: TGTGCCAGCAGTGTAAGGGGACAGGTTAATTCACCCCTCCACTTT. The rearrangement joins TRBV2 to TRBJ1-6; TRBD1 agrees at 8 bases. The germline V gene encodes CDR1 SNHLY and CDR2 FYNNEI. This CDR3 comprises 15 residues. V shed 4 bases and J 6 bases; nucleotides not matched to a gene: 5.